This T cell receptor (beta chain) was recovered during a study of control samples from healthy donors and cancer patients. Only in-frame clones appear in the TCRdb table, and some are missing; sequencing was by immunoSEQ multiplex PCR. The table shows some 67,000 clones, with nearly 90% occurring only once. The receptor's source is a man in his sixties with lung cancer. What was sequenced was PBMCs.

The CDR3 is CASRSSGAGEQYV. The DNA for the CDR3 is TGTGCCAGCAGAAGCTCGGGCGCTGGAGAGCAGTACGTC. The V call is TRBV5-4, the J call TRBJ2-7; D gene ambiguous. CDR1 is SGHNT and CDR2 is YYREEE in the germline V gene (reference sequence). V was cut by 5 bases and J by 7 bases, with 16 bases left in between. This CDR3 region has 13 residues.